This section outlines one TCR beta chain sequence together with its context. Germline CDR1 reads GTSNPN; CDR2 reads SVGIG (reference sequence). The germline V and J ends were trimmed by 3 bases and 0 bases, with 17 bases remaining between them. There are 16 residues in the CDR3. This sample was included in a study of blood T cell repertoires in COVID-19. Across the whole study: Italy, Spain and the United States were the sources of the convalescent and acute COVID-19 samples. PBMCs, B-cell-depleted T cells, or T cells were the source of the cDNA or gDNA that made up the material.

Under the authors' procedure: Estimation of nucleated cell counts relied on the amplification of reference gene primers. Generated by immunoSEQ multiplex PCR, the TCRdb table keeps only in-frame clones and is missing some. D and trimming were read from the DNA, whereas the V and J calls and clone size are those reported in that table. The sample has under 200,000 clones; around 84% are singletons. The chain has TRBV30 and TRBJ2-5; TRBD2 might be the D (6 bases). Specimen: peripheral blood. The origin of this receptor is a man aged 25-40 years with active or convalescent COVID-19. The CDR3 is CAWRTGRAGNQETQYF. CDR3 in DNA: TGTGCCTGGAGAACGGGAAGGGCGGGGAACCAAGAGACCCAGTACTTC.